This TCR beta chain is drawn from a study of cytomegalovirus exposure and HLA in healthy donors. V was clipped by 9 bases and J by 1 base, with 13 bases between them. Germline V gene lookup returns CDR1 LNHDA and CDR2 SQIVND (reference sequence). The CDR3 loop spans 13 amino acids. 60 Vbeta and 13 Jbeta primers were used in PCR. TCRdb keeps only in-frame clones here, not all; method: immunoSEQ multiplex PCR. The sample holds about 90,000 clones, approximately 79% seen once. The sequence derives from a woman in her sixties or seventies in good health and CMV-seropositive. The chain employs TRBV19 and TRBJ2-7, with a possible D match to TRBD1 (6 bases). Material: PBMCs. The CDR3 region is CASEDRLSYEQYF. The DNA for the CDR3 is TGTGCCAGCGAGGACAGACTTTCCTACGAGCAGTACTTC.